This T cell receptor beta chain was captured in a study of OX40 agonist ivuxolimab in advanced cancers. As concerns this clone: Its antigen is still unknown. The sample carries other DNA sequences with the same CDR3.

Any history of autoimmune disease or systemic immunosuppression disqualified patients. Study conclusions and caveats: At doses 0.1 to 3.0 mg/kg, CD4+ and CD8+ clones expanded.

Germline V gene data show CDR1 as MNHEY and CDR2 as SMNVEV (reference sequence). This CDR3 is built from 15 residues. J lost 4 bases, V lost 6 bases, and 6 bases had no gene match. The protocol was immunoSEQ multiplex PCR, while the TCRdb copy is restricted to in-frame clones and leaves out a portion. The sample shows 84,000 or so clones, approximately 95% of them seen only once. Source: CD4+ or CD8+ T cells sorted from blood, taken in a trial of the OX40 agonist ivuxolimab. The sequence derives from an adult with an advanced solid tumor such as melanoma, head and neck, liver or kidney cancer. The V gene is TRBV27, the J gene TRBJ2-7, with TRBD2 identical over 13 bases. The CDR3 DNA reads as TGTGCCAGCAGCCCCGGGACTAGCGGGACTTACGAGCAGTACTTC. As protein: CASSPGTSGTYEQYF.